One T cell receptor beta chain is described in this entry. Its antigen is currently unknown. Replicate sorted-subset PCRs were loaded with around 220 ng DNA, roughly 33,000 T cell genomes. As processed by the authors: Filtering was not the same, since immunoSEQ gave junction-only sequences without quality scores. TCRdb's copy holds only in-frame clones and misses some; the assay was immunoSEQ multiplex PCR. V and J calls and clone size are as listed in that table; D and trimming were resolved from the DNA. The repertoire includes approximately 940,000 clones, 76% of them detected once, and approximately 1.5% sits in the top ten. The CDR3 totals 15 residues. The V end lost 5 bases, the J end lost 2 bases, and 13 bases lay between the germline ends. Germline assignment: CDR1 SEHNR and CDR2 FQNEAQ (reference sequence). Into CD45RA+ naive and CD45RA-negative memory subsets, the CD4+ cells were split. This record belongs to a study of shared clonotypes between healthy human individuals. Study-wide points: The sampled material consisted only of blood, and tissue repertoires are likely to differ.

The rearrangement links TRBV7-9 to TRBJ2-1, with D possibly TRBD1 on 6 matching bases. Sequencing input: memory CD4+ T cells sorted from blood. Specified subset: CD45RA-negative fraction. The sequence came from a man aged 18 to 29 in good health. The CDR3 spells CASSPRGNTYNEQFF. As DNA, the CDR3 is TGTGCCAGCAGCCCGAGGGGGAATACCTACAATGAGCAGTTCTTC.